The 29 T cell receptor beta chains in this list originate from one sample, sequenced in a study of blood T cell repertoires in COVID-19. Sequencing was performed with immunoSEQ multiplex PCR; in TCRdb, only in-frame clones are kept and a portion is missing. This table holds roughly 280,000 clones, roughly 87% found once. Sequencing used peripheral blood. These receptors all stem from a woman between 50 and 59 years old who had recovered from COVID-19.

V is TRBV5-6 and J is TRBJ2-7; a possible D gene is TRBD1 (5 bases). The V and J ends lost 3 bases and 10 bases respectively, with 20 bases between them. CDR3 length equals 14 residues. The germline CDR1 and CDR2 sequences are SGHDT and YYEEEE. DNA for the CDR3: TGTGCCAGCAGCTCCCTGTGGCAGGGTGGTGTTCAGTACTTC. This encodes CASSSLWQGGVQYF.

The CDR3 loop reads CATSRAGSGANVLTF. The CDR3 DNA reads as TGTGCCACCAGCCGTGCAGGCTCTGGGGCCAACGTCCTGACTTTC. J is TRBJ2-6 and V is TRBV15; D is unclear. V lost 5 bases and J 0 bases, leaving 8 bases between the germline ends. The CDR3 is 15 residues long. Germline CDR1 and CDR2: LNHNV and YYDKDF (reference sequence).

J is TRBJ2-7 and V is TRBV20-1, with 9 bases matching TRBD2. CDR1 is DFQATT and CDR2 is SNEGSKA in the germline V gene (reference sequence). The CDR3 contains 14 residues. After removal of 3 bases from V and 7 bases from J, the junction contained 10 bases not matched to a gene. CDR3 loop: CSASGREGRWEQYF. DNA of the CDR3: TGCAGTGCTAGTGGGCGGGAGGGCCGTTGGGAGCAGTACTTC.

This chain joins TRBV27 and TRBJ2-2; TRBD2 agrees at 9 bases. Germline V gives CDR1 MNHEY, CDR2 SMNVEV (reference sequence). This CDR3 has 17 residues. The junction had 8 bases not matched to a gene; V was cut back by 0 bases and J by 6 bases. The CDR3 bases are TGTGCCAGCAGTTTATCGTTGGCGGGAGGGAGTCCCGGGGAGCTGTTTTTT. Translating gives CASSLSLAGGSPGELFF.

V is TRBV11-3 and J is TRBJ2-3; 10 nucleotides line up with TRBD2. Germline V gives CDR1 SGHNT, CDR2 YENEEA. Trimming cost V 1 base and J 2 bases; bases outside gene matches: 3. This CDR3 spans 16 amino acids. The CDR3 region has the DNA TGTGCCAGCAGCTTAGGAACTAGCGGGACCACAGATACGCAGTATTTT. It codes for CASSLGTSGTTDTQYF.

The J gene is TRBJ1-2, the V gene TRBV24-1; D is unclear. The V and J ends lost 3 bases and 7 bases respectively, with 14 bases between them. The CDR3 consists of 14 residues. In germline, CDR1 is KGHDR, CDR2 SFDVKD. The CDR3 spells CATSDADGVGGYTF. As DNA, the CDR3 is TGTGCCACCAGTGATGCGGACGGGGTAGGTGGCTACACCTTC.

The chain carries TRBV9 and TRBJ1-2; D is uncertain. Trimming removed 3 bases from V and 3 bases from J, with 15 bases in between. The CDR3 runs to 15 residues. The germline V gene has CDR1 SGDLS and CDR2 YYNGEE. DNA for the CDR3: TGTGCCAGCAGCGCGCAGTGGCAGGAGGACTATGGCTACACCTTC. Encoded protein: CASSAQWQEDYGYTF. The variable domain in full, with the rest retrieved from reference TRBV9 and TRBJ1-2, is DSGVTQTPKHLITATGQRVTLRCSPRSGDLSVYWYQQSLDQGLQFLIQYYNGEERAKGNILERFSAQQFPDLHSELNLSSLELGDSALYFCASSAQWQEDYGYTFGSGTRLTVV.

The chain joins TRBV5-1 to TRBJ1-6; TRBD1 matches at 10 bases. CDR1 is SGHRS and CDR2 is YFSETQ in the germline V gene. The V segment lost 8 bases and the J segment 8 bases; nucleotides outside the gene matches: 10. The CDR3 is 15 residues long. The CDR3, as DNA: TGCGCCAGTAGTTCCGGGACAGGGGCTTATTCACCCCTCCACTTT. Its translation: CASSSGTGAYSPLHF.

The genes are TRBV7-9 and TRBJ1-1; D unresolved. The CDR3 extends over 13 amino acids. The V gene's germline CDR1 is SEHNR and CDR2 FQNEAQ (reference sequence). V lost 3 bases, J lost 0 bases, and 5 bases lay in between. Here the CDR3 reads CASSFSVNTEAFF. The CDR3 region has the DNA TGTGCCAGCAGCTTCTCAGTGAACACTGAAGCTTTCTTT.

This clone was found once. The CDR3, as DNA: TGTGCCAGCAGCCTACGGGACAGGCCTTACAATGAGCAGTTCTTC. Its protein product is CASSLRDRPYNEQFF. V gene TRBV5-4 combines with J gene TRBJ2-1, with 8 bases identical to TRBD1. Trimming cost V 4 bases and J 4 bases; bases outside gene matches: 7. CDR3 length: 15 residues. Germline V lookup: CDR1 SGHNT, CDR2 YYREEE (reference sequence).

Only one count was recorded for this clone. V usage is TRBV5-6 and J usage is TRBJ1-5, with D maybe TRBD1 (6 bases). Germline V gene sequence: CDR1 SGHDT, CDR2 YYEEEE. V dropped 4 bases and J dropped 1 base, with 12 bases sitting between them. This CDR3 contains 15 residues. CDR3 DNA sequence: TGTGCCAGCAGCCGTACAGGGTTCAGCAATCAGCCCCAGCATTTT. Protein product: CASSRTGFSNQPQHF.

This clone was found a few times. The rearrangement uses TRBV6-2 or TRBV6-3 and TRBJ1-2; 8 bases line up with TRBD1. The J segment lost 2 bases and the V segment lost 5 bases, leaving 13 bases of the junction unmatched. Germline CDR1 is MNHEY and CDR2 is SVGEGT. The CDR3 covers 17 residues. CDR3 sequence reads: CASSQYETGGSNYGYTF. The DNA for the CDR3 is TGTGCCAGCAGTCAATACGAAACAGGGGGGTCGAACTATGGCTACACCTTC.

This chain connects TRBV7-8 to TRBJ1-2; D is perhaps TRBD1 (5 bases). This CDR3 comprises 13 residues. V shed 5 bases and J shed 5 bases, with 12 bases lying between them. Germline V gene lookup returns CDR1 SGHVS and CDR2 FQNEAQ. CDR3 amino acids: CASSPGLGYGYTF. DNA for the CDR3: TGTGCCAGCAGCCCGGGACTAGGTTATGGCTACACCTTC.

The gene calls are TRBV7-3 and TRBJ2-3; 8 positions match TRBD1. The CDR3 totals 15 residues. Germline lookup yields CDR1 SGHTA and CDR2 FQGTGA. The ends lost 4 bases at V and 4 bases at J; junction bases unmatched: 7. Here the CDR3 DNA reads TGTGCCAGCAGCTCCGGACAGGGTTTAGCAGATACGCAGTATTTT. Its translation: CASSSGQGLADTQYF. Using reference TRBV7-3 and TRBJ2-3 for the parts outside the CDR3, the full variable domain is GAGVSQTPSNKVTEKGKYVELRCDPISGHTALYWYRQSLGQGPEFLIYFQGTGAADDSGLPNDRFFAVRPEGSVSTLKIQRTERGDSAVYLCASSSGQGLADTQYFGPGTRLTVL.

The chain combines TRBV29-1 with TRBJ1-2; D call uncertain. There are 11 residues in the CDR3. Between the trimmed V and J ends, which lost 0 bases and 6 bases, there was a span of 5 bases. In germline, CDR1 is SQVTM, CDR2 ANQGSEA. CDR3: CSVEERNGYTF. In nucleotides, the CDR3 is TGCAGCGTTGAAGAGCGAAATGGCTACACCTTC.

The V gene is TRBV7-9, the J gene TRBJ1-1; 12 positions agree with TRBD1. This CDR3 has 16 residues. V lost 4 bases and J lost 4; bases outside the gene matches: 7. CDR1 SEHNR and CDR2 FQNEAQ come from the germline V gene (reference sequence). CDR3 sequence: CASSSGTGGASTEAFF. The CDR3, as DNA: TGTGCCAGCAGCTCCGGGACAGGGGGCGCGAGCACTGAAGCTTTCTTT. The variable domain in full, completed from reference TRBV7-9 and TRBJ1-1, reads DTGVSQNPRHKITKRGQNVTFRCDPISEHNRLYWYRQTLGQGPEFLTYFQNEAQLEKSRLLSDRFSAERPKGSFSTLEIQRTEQGDSAMYLCASSSGTGGASTEAFFGQGTRLTVV.

This clone was found once. The same CDR3 arises from other DNA sequences in this sample as well. The chain combines TRBV5-1 with TRBJ2-1; D is uncertain. V was shortened by 1 base and J by 0 bases, with 5 bases between the two germline ends. CDR1 and CDR2 from the germline V gene are SGHRS and YFSETQ. There are 14 residues in the CDR3. CDR3 nucleotides: TGCGCCAGCAGCTTGACGGGCTCCTACAATGAGCAGTTCTTC. This sequence encodes CASSLTGSYNEQFF. Drawing the rest from reference TRBV5-1 and TRBJ2-1, the complete variable domain is KAGVTQTPRYLIKTRGQQVTLSCSPISGHRSVSWYQQTPGQGLQFLFEYFSETQRNKGNFPGRFSGRQFSNSRSEMNVSTLELGDSALYLCASSLTGSYNEQFFGPGTRLTVL.

This sequence joins TRBV9 and TRBJ2-7, with a possible D match to TRBD1 (7 bases). CDR1 and CDR2 (germline): SGDLS, YYNGEE. The V gene lost 3 bases and the J gene lost 1 base, with 17 bases spanning the gap. The CDR3 extends over 16 amino acids. CDR3 protein: CASSGGDSTPSYEQYF. CDR3 nucleotides: TGTGCCAGCAGCGGGGGGGACAGTACTCCTTCCTACGAGCAGTACTTC.

The J gene is TRBJ2-7, the V gene TRBV3-1 (or the pseudogene TRBV3-2); perhaps TRBD1 as D (5 bases). The CDR3 covers 13 residues. V was cut by 4 bases and J by 1 base, with 8 bases left in between. Germline values: CDR1 LGHDT, CDR2 YNNKEL (reference sequence). CDR3 DNA sequence: TGTGCCAGCAGCCTAAGGGGATCCTACGAGCAGTACTTC. Amino acid sequence: CASSLRGSYEQYF.

The V and J genes are TRBV6-2 or TRBV6-3 and TRBJ2-3, with D uncertain. CDR1 and CDR2 (germline): MNHEY, SVGEGT. The CDR3 length is 14 residues. The V end was cut by 2 bases, the J end by 2 bases, with 8 bases between. This CDR3 is CASSYISHTDTQYF. CDR3 sequence (DNA): TGTGCCAGCAGTTACATCAGTCACACAGATACGCAGTATTTT.

The V call is TRBV10-3, the J call TRBJ2-7; TRBD1 aligns across 10 bases. The ends lost 6 bases at V and 5 bases at J; junction bases unmatched: 10. Germline V lookup: CDR1 ENHRY, CDR2 SYGVKD. The CDR3 consists of 15 residues. The DNA of the CDR3 is TGTGCCATCAGGACCCCGAGACAGGGGGCTCACGAGCAGTACTTC. Its protein is CAIRTPRQGAHEQYF.

The chain uses TRBV29-1 and TRBJ1-1; D is perhaps TRBD1 (6 bases). This CDR3 is built from 13 residues. Germline CDR1 is SQVTM and CDR2 is ANQGSEA. V gave up 6 bases and J gave up 1 base, with 12 bases separating them. In DNA form, the CDR3 reads TGCAGCGTGGGTCTGACAGGGAACACTGAAGCTTTCTTT. It is translated as CSVGLTGNTEAFF.

Concerning this clone itself: The identical CDR3 is also encoded by other nucleotide sequences in the sample. V and J are TRBV5-1 and TRBJ2-7; 10 bases agree with TRBD1. The CDR3 is 14 amino acids. V shed 0 bases and J 6 bases; nucleotides not matched to a gene: 3. Germline CDR1 SGHRS, CDR2 YFSETQ. DNA for the CDR3: TGCGCCAGCAGCTTGGGACAGGGGGCTCGCGAGCAGTACTTC. It yields the protein CASSLGQGAREQYF.

The chain combines TRBV9 with TRBJ2-3, with D possibly TRBD2 on 5 matching bases. Germline assignment: CDR1 SGDLS and CDR2 YYNGEE. The length of the CDR3 is 16 residues. V was trimmed by 0 bases and J by 1 base, leaving 12 bases between them. The CDR3 sequence: CASSVAEGFGTDTQYF. The CDR3 DNA is TGTGCCAGCAGCGTAGCTGAGGGCTTTGGCACAGATACGCAGTATTTT.

This chain joins TRBV3-1 (or the pseudogene TRBV3-2) and TRBJ2-3; the match to TRBD2 covers 9 bases. The CDR3 loop spans 17 amino acids. The junction had 14 bases not matched to a gene; V was cut back by 4 bases and J by 6 bases. Germline values: CDR1 LGHDT, CDR2 YNNKEL (reference sequence). The DNA of the CDR3 is TGTGCCAGCAGCCTTAGTAGGCTAGCGGGGCCCAGGGATACGCAGTATTTT. Translation: CASSLSRLAGPRDTQYF.

This chain links TRBV18 with TRBJ2-2, with TRBD1 matching over 10 bases. The V segment lost 1 base and the J segment 3 bases; nucleotides outside the gene matches: 11. The CDR3 spans 19 residues. The germline V gene has CDR1 KGHSH and CDR2 LQKENI. DNA for the CDR3: TGTGCCAGCTCACCACTCAGGATCGGGACAGGGGCCCACACCGGGGAGCTGTTTTTT. This codes for CASSPLRIGTGAHTGELFF.

The chain has TRBV5-6 and TRBJ2-1; 9 bases fit TRBD2. Germline lookup yields CDR1 SGHDT and CDR2 YYEEEE. V was clipped by 3 bases and J by 7 bases; unmatched bases: 14. The CDR3 is 17 amino acids. Written as DNA, the CDR3 is TGTGCCAGCAGCTCAGGGGGACTAGCCACCGACCGGAATGAGCAGTTCTTC. Residues: CASSSGGLATDRNEQFF. The complete variable domain, with remaining parts taken from reference TRBV5-6 and TRBJ2-1, reads DAGVTQSPTHLIKTRGQQVTLRCSPKSGHDTVSWYQQALGQGPQFIFQYYEEEERQRGNFPDRFSGHQFPNYSSELNVNALLLGDSALYLCASSSGGLATDRNEQFFGPGTRLTVL.

This rearrangement joins TRBV28 to TRBJ1-3, with D maybe TRBD1 (6 bases). Trimming left V 7 bases short and J 0 bases short, with 13 bases between. The CDR3 runs 15 residues. Germline V lookup: CDR1 MDHEN, CDR2 SYDVKM. The CDR3 region is CASKPDSHSGNTIYF. DNA for the CDR3: TGTGCCAGCAAACCGGACAGCCACTCTGGAAACACCATATATTTT.

The J gene is TRBJ1-1, the V gene TRBV20-1; the D gene is possibly TRBD1 (6 bases). The CDR3 covers 14 residues. V was pared by 3 bases and J by 1 base, with 12 bases between. From germline, CDR1 is DFQATT and CDR2 SNEGSKA (reference sequence). The CDR3 region is CSASEGGANTEAFF. The CDR3 DNA reads TGCAGTGCTAGTGAGGGGGGTGCGAACACTGAAGCTTTCTTT.